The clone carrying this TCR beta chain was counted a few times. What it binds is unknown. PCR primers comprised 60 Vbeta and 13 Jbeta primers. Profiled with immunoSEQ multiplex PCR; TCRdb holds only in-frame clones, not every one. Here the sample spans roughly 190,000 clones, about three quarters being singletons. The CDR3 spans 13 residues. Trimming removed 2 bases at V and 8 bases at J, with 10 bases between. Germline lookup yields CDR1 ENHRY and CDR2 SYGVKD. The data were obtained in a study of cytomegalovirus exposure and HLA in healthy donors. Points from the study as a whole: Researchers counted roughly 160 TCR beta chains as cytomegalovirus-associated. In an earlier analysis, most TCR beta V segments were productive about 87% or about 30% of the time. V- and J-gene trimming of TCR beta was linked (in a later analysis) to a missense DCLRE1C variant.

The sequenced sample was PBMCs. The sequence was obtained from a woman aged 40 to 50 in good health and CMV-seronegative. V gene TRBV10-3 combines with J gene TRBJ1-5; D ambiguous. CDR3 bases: TGTGCCATCAGTGAGGGGCCGGTAGAGCCCCAGCATTTT. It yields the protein CAISEGPVEPQHF.